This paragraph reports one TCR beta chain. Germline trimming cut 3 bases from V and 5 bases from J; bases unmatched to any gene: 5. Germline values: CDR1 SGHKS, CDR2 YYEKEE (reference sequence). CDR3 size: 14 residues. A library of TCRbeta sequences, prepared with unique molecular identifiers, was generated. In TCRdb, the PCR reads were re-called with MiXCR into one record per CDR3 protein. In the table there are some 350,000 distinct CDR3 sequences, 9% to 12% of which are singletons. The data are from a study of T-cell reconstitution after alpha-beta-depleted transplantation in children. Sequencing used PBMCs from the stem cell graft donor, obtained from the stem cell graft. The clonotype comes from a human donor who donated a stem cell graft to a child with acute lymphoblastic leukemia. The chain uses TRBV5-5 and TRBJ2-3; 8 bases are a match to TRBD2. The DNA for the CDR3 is TGTGCCAGCAGCTGGGGACTAGAGGTAGATACGCAGTATTTT. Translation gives CASSWGLEVDTQYF.